A selection of T cell receptor beta chains follows, all from one sample in a study of regulatory T cells in long-lasting Graves disease. TCRdb processed the multiplex PCR reads anew with MiXCR; each CDR3 protein has one entry. The table records a few hundred thousand distinct CDR3 sequences, 20% to 25% of them present only once. The sequencing used peripheral blood mononuclear cells (PBMCs), collected at new diagnosis, from a patient treated with antithyroid drugs. The receptor set was obtained from a female donor with Graves disease. Each CDR3 is given with its conserved first and last residue. D genes are given only for firm matches. Some rows have no size entry. The others give once, few or many, or a class for an expanded clone.

v_gene	j_gene	d_gene	abundance	CDR3aa	CDR3nt
TRBV7-9	TRBJ2-1	.	few	CASSLLSVILSSYNEQFF	TGTGCCAGCAGCTTGTTATCGGTAATCCTAAGCTCCTACAATGAGCAGTTCTTC
TRBV2	TRBJ2-5	TRBD1	few	CATSDVGTGGRQETQYF	TGTGCCACCAGTGATGTCGGGACAGGGGGCCGACAAGAGACCCAGTACTTC
TRBV19	TRBJ1-1	.	.	CASSGQGIAEAFF	TGTGCCAGTAGTGGCCAGGGGATTGCTGAAGCTTTCTTT
TRBV3-1	TRBJ2-1	TRBD2	many	CASSQGGGHRNEQFF	TGTGCCAGCAGCCAAGGCGGGGGGCATAGGAATGAGCAGTTCTTC
TRBV3-1	TRBJ1-1	.	.	CASSPANRGGIF	TGTGCCAGCAGCCCCGCAAACCGGGGAGGGATCTTT
TRBV5-1	TRBJ2-2	TRBD1	many	CASSRTGGNTGELFF	TGCGCCAGCAGCCGGACAGGGGGTAACACCGGGGAGCTGTTTTTT
TRBV5-4	TRBJ2-3	TRBD2	few	CASSLVGGGRADTQYF	TGTGCCAGCAGCTTGGTTGGGGGGGGGAGGGCAGATACGCAGTATTTT
TRBV7-2	TRBJ2-3	TRBD2	.	CASSSSGFSTDTQYF	TGTGCCAGCAGCTCTAGCGGGTTTAGCACAGATACGCAGTATTTT
TRBV11-1	TRBJ1-2	TRBD1	.	CASSLTGTGNYGYTF	TGTGCCAGCAGCTTAACCGGGACAGGGAACTATGGCTACACCTTC
TRBV15	TRBJ1-1	TRBD1	few	CATRNLRPGQGSGDAEAFF	TGTGCCACCCGCAACTTGAGGCCGGGACAGGGGTCAGGAGACGCTGAAGCTTTCTTT
TRBV12-3/TRBV12-4	TRBJ2-5	.	.	CASSEQAAAYQETQYF	TGTGCCAGCAGTGAACAGGCGGCTGCTTACCAAGAGACCCAGTACTTC
TRBV15	TRBJ2-1	.	few	CATSREPDYNEQFF	TGTGCCACCAGCAGAGAACCAGACTACAATGAGCAGTTCTTC
TRBV11-2	TRBJ1-3	.	.	CASSLDLAQVGNTIYF	TGTGCCAGCAGCTTAGATTTGGCACAGGTGGGAAACACCATATATTTT
TRBV6-2/TRBV6-3	TRBJ2-7	TRBD2	many	CASTGTSGPYEQYF	TGTGCCAGCACCGGGACTAGCGGCCCCTACGAGCAGTACTTC
TRBV7-9	TRBJ1-1	.	.	CASSLVGGASDVNLNTEAFF	TGTGCCAGCAGCTTAGTCGGGGGGGCGAGCGATGTGAACTTGAACACTGAAGCTTTCTTT
TRBV6-1	TRBJ2-3	TRBD1	many	CASSQTGGAGTDTQYF	TGTGCCAGCAGCCAAACAGGGGGCGCAGGCACAGATACGCAGTATTTT
TRBV4-3	TRBJ2-7	TRBD1	.	CASSQEFPGQGYEQYF	TGCGCCAGCAGCCAAGAATTCCCGGGACAGGGATACGAGCAGTACTTC
TRBV13	TRBJ1-1	TRBD1	few	CASRQTGGYTEAFF	TGTGCCAGCAGGCAAACAGGGGGCTACACTGAAGCTTTCTTT
TRBV4-3	TRBJ1-1	.	many	CASSQEWEDTEAFF	TGCGCCAGCAGCCAAGAATGGGAAGACACTGAAGCTTTCTTT
TRBV20-1	TRBJ2-7	.	many	CSARAGGRGVSYEQYF	TGCAGTGCTAGAGCCGGGGGCAGGGGCGTCTCCTACGAGCAGTACTTC
TRBV18	TRBJ2-2	TRBD2	many	CASSPPPGGSTGELFF	TGTGCCAGCTCACCACCGCCGGGAGGGTCCACCGGGGAGCTGTTTTTT
TRBV9	TRBJ2-7	.	few	CASGRDPYEQYF	TGTGCCAGCGGGCGGGATCCCTACGAGCAGTACTTC
TRBV10-2	TRBJ2-1	TRBD2	.	CASSGGTSNEQFF	TGCGCCAGCAGTGGCGGGACTAGCAATGAGCAGTTCTTC
TRBV29-1	TRBJ1-5	TRBD1	few	CSVATGNNQPQHF	TGCAGCGTGGCGACAGGGAACAATCAGCCCCAGCATTTT
TRBV12-3/TRBV12-4	TRBJ2-5	TRBD1	medium-sized	CASSLRTGPQETQYF	TGTGCCAGCAGTTTACGGACAGGTCCTCAAGAGACCCAGTACTTC
TRBV19	TRBJ2-1	TRBD1	once	CASNMGQSSYNEQFF	TGTGCCAGTAATATGGGACAGAGCTCCTACAATGAGCAGTTCTTC
TRBV2	TRBJ1-1	.	many	CASRRTAVPEAFF	TGTGCCAGCAGAAGGACAGCGGTTCCTGAAGCTTTCTTT
TRBV20-1	TRBJ2-5	TRBD2	many	CSASPLAGGNQETQYF	TGCAGTGCTAGCCCCTTAGCGGGGGGCAATCAAGAGACCCAGTACTTC
TRBV14	TRBJ2-3	.	many	CASSQDQLGGGRTDTQYF	TGTGCCAGCAGCCAAGATCAACTTGGGGGAGGACGCACAGATACGCAGTATTTT